The 15 T cell receptor beta chains reported below all come from one sample, sequenced in a study of T cells in Graves' hyperthyroidism and ophthalmopathy (dated by TCRdb to about 2019). Library construction relied on multiplex PCR. The data were produced on an Illumina HiSeq 2000. TCR beta CDR3 regions were amplified from RNA transcripts. For the first round of RT-PCR on the TCR CDR3, the HTBI primer set was used together with the Qiagen OneStep RT-PCR kit. In-frame beta chains were kept once TCRdb had trimmed the public reads at Q25 with fastp and called clones with MiXCR. Every CDR3 protein is listed once, alongside the most common genes and DNA of its rows. This sample comprises nearly 600,000 distinct CDR3 sequences, approximately 15% of them detected only once. Of the sample, 5% to 7% falls within the top ten clones. Sequencing was done on a sample of blood. The receptor set was obtained from a woman aged 30 to 39 with Graves' hyperthyroidism that later progressed to Graves' ophthalmopathy.

As to this clonotype: Sequence at one end of the junction differs from germline and may be a read error. This rearrangement joins TRBV18 to TRBJ2-1; 9 positions agree with TRBD1. This CDR3 has 15 residues. The germline CDR1 and CDR2 sequences are KGHSH and LQKENI. This CDR3 is CASSPKDRGLNERFF. The CDR3 coding sequence is TGTGCCAGCTCACCCAAGGACAGGGGATTGAATGAGCGGTTCTTC.

In its sample, this clonotype was seen many times. The chain couples TRBV2 to TRBJ1-2; 7 bases are shared with TRBD1. V gave up 11 bases and J gave up 4 bases; unmatched junction bases: 7. The CDR3 loop spans 12 amino acids. CDR1 SNHLY and CDR2 FYNNEI come from the germline V gene. The CDR3 sequence is CASQGFGYGYTF. The CDR3 DNA reads TGTGCCTCACAGGGGTTTGGCTATGGCTACACCTTC.

The genes are TRBV7-3 and TRBJ2-3; TRBD1 matches at 7 bases. J gave up 5 bases and V 0 bases, and 5 bases lay outside the gene matches. The CDR3 length is 15 residues. In germline, CDR1 is SGHTA, CDR2 FQGTGA. This CDR3 reads CASSLTQGVVDTQYF. Here the CDR3 DNA reads TGTGCCAGCAGCTTAACGCAGGGGGTAGTAGATACGCAGTATTTT.

There are many counts of this clonotype. The chain joins TRBV7-9 to TRBJ1-2, with D unresolved. Trimming removed 1 base from V and 1 base from J, with 7 bases in between. The CDR3 is made up of 14 amino acids. From germline, CDR1 is SEHNR and CDR2 FQNEAQ (reference sequence). The CDR3: CASSLDVLNYGYTF. The CDR3 DNA reads as TGTGCCAGCAGCTTAGATGTACTTAACTATGGCTACACCTTC.

This clonotype was picked up many times. The CDR3: CASSPRTGMNTEAFF. In DNA form, the CDR3 reads TGTGCCAGCAGTCCAAGGACAGGGATGAACACTGAAGCTTTCTTT. The V call is TRBV12-3 or TRBV12-4, the J call TRBJ1-1, with 8 bases identical to TRBD1. Trimming cost V 5 bases and J 0 bases; bases outside gene matches: 5. The CDR3 length is 15 residues.

The chain joins TRBV12-3 or TRBV12-4 to TRBJ2-2, with 7 bases that match TRBD1. CDR3 size: 16 residues. The trim removed 5 bases at V and 0 bases at J, leaving 6 bases unmatched. This CDR3 reads CASSLGQVSNTGELFF. DNA of the CDR3: TGTGCCAGCAGTCTCGGACAGGTTTCGAACACCGGGGAGCTGTTTTTT.

This clonotype was picked up one time. A much larger clonotype is one base distant, so this may be a read error. The chain links TRBV29-1 to TRBJ2-2; TRBD1 aligns across 8 bases. Germline assignment: CDR1 SQVTM and CDR2 ANQGSEA. There are 15 residues in the CDR3. DNA of the CDR3: TGCAGCGTTGCCTTCCCGGACAGGGTCACCGGGAAGCTGTTTTTT. It is translated as CSVAFPDRVTGKLFF.

Notes on this clonotype: A much bigger clone sits one base away, suggesting this may be a read error. The genes are TRBV27 and TRBJ2-7, with D possibly TRBD1 on 5 matching bases. The CDR3 sequence is 14 residues long. From germline, CDR1 is MNHEY and CDR2 SMNVEV (reference sequence). V dropped 4 bases and J dropped 4 bases, with 14 bases sitting between them. The CDR3 region has the DNA TGTGCCAGCAGTTCCGCAGGGTATGGATACGAGCAGTACTTC. It encodes CASSSAGYGYEQYF.

This clonotype was picked up many times. The V call is TRBV18, the J call TRBJ2-7, with a tentative D call TRBD1 (6 bases). The germline V and J ends were trimmed by 5 bases and 3 bases, with 14 bases remaining between them. The CDR3 sequence is 14 residues long. The germline V gene encodes CDR1 KGHSH and CDR2 LQKENI. CDR3 in DNA: TGTGCCAGCTCATCGTACAGGGTTAGCTACGAGCAGTACTTC. This sequence encodes CASSSYRVSYEQYF.

This clonotype was seen repeatedly, ten times or more. The V call is TRBV27, the J call TRBJ2-5; 9 positions agree with TRBD1. The CDR3 is 16 amino acids. The ends lost 3 bases at V and 4 bases at J; junction bases unmatched: 9. The germline V gene has CDR1 MNHEY and CDR2 SMNVEV (reference sequence). CDR3 DNA: TGTGCCAGCAGTTTCTTGGGACAGGGAATGACAGAGACCCAGTACTTC. This codes for CASSFLGQGMTETQYF.

This clonotype occurred a few times. J is TRBJ2-7 and V is TRBV28; D might be TRBD1 or TRBD2, each matching 5 bases. The CDR3 spans 16 residues. Germline V gene sequence: CDR1 MDHEN, CDR2 SYDVKM. Deletions cut 8 bases from V and 6 bases from J, with 26 bases between. The CDR3 DNA follows: TGTGCCAGCTCCCCCGGGGCGGCTTCTGGTACTCTCGAGCAGTACTTC. This sequence encodes CASSPGAASGTLEQYF.

V is TRBV6-1 and J is TRBJ2-3, with a weak D call TRBD2 (6 bases). Between the trimmed V and J ends, which lost 5 bases and 4 bases, there was a span of 13 bases. This CDR3 is 14 amino acids long. Germline V gene data show CDR1 as MNHNS and CDR2 as SASEGT. The CDR3 bases are TGTGCCAGCAGTCTAGCGCACGAGGCAGATACGCAGTATTTT. This translates into CASSLAHEADTQYF.

In its sample, this clonotype was seen a few times. The chain links TRBV24-1 to TRBJ2-3; 7 bases map to TRBD2. V lost 5 bases and J lost 8; bases outside the gene matches: 12. Per the germline V gene, CDR1 is KGHDR and CDR2 is SFDVKD. The CDR3 has 15 amino acids. In nucleotides, the CDR3 is TGTGCCACCAGTGGTCGGGGAGGGCGCTTGGCTACGCAGTATTTT. Its translation: CATSGRGGRLATQYF.

The rearrangement uses TRBV6-2 or TRBV6-3 and TRBJ2-3; 7 bases match TRBD1. CDR3 length equals 14 residues. CDR1 is MNHEY and CDR2 is SVGEGT in the germline V gene. Losses at the gene ends were 5 bases for V and 4 bases for J; bases not matched to a gene: 6. The CDR3 DNA is TGTGCCAGCAGTCCAGACAGGGTCCCAGATACGCAGTATTTT. It yields the protein CASSPDRVPDTQYF.

This clonotype was found many times. The chain's CDR3 is CASTGTATYGYTF. CDR3 bases: TGTGCCAGCACCGGGACAGCTACCTATGGCTACACCTTC. V gene TRBV6-1 combines with J gene TRBJ1-2; 7 positions agree with TRBD1. Germline CDR1 reads MNHNS; CDR2 reads SASEGT. The CDR3 is 13 residues long. V shed 7 bases and J 4 bases; nucleotides not matched to a gene: 6.